The sequence of this T cell receptor beta chain was determined in a study of T cell responses to AZD1222 COVID-19 vaccine. Repertoires were generated with immunoSEQ multiplex PCR, while TCRdb's copy carries only in-frame clones and drops some. The profile covers about 130,000 clones, with 88% appearing a single time and about 6% taken by the ten largest. This clone was detected only a few times. Its antigen is as yet unknown. The study, taken as a whole, reports: Unmutated variant regions reportedly attract nearly half of all spike-specific TCRs.

The CDR3 has 17 residues. Germline V gene sequence: CDR1 SGHNT, CDR2 YENEEA. With 3 bases clipped from V and 6 bases from J, the junction kept 10 bases outside the gene matches. This specimen consisted of peripheral blood, obtained 28 days after the second AZD1222 dose. This chain links TRBV11-3 with TRBJ2-3; TRBD1 aligns across 12 bases. The receptor was derived from an adult who received the AZD1222 COVID-19 vaccine. CDR3 amino acids: CASSLGAGTGGSDTQYF. The CDR3 nucleotides are TGTGCCAGCAGCTTGGGAGCCGGGACAGGGGGCTCGGATACGCAGTATTTT.